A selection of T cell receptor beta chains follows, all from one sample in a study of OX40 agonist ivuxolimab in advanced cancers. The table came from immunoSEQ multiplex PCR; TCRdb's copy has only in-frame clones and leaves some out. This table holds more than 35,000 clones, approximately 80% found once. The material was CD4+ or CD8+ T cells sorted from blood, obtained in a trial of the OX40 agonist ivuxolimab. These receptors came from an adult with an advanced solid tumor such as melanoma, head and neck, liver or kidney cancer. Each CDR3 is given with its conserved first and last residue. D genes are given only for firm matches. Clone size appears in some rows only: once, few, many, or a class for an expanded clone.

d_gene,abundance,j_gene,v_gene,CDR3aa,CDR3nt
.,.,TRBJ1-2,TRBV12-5,CASGQMGVNYGYTF,TGTGCTAGTGGCCAAATGGGGGTTAACTATGGCTACACCTTC
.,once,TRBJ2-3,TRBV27,CASSSWVGRTTDTQYF,TGTGCCAGCAGTTCATGGGTGGGACGGACCACAGATACGCAGTATTTT
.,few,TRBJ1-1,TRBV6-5,CASSYGAPYLNTEAFF,TGTGCCAGCAGTTACGGGGCCCCGTACTTGAACACTGAAGCTTTCTTT
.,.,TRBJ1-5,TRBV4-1,CASSQASGGQPQHF,TGCGCCAGCAGCCAAGCTAGCGGGGGTCAGCCCCAGCATTTT
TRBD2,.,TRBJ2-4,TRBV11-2,CASSSTRGGARNRYF,TGTGCCAGCAGCTCGACCCGCGGGGGGGCGAGAAATAGATACTTC
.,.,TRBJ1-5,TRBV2,CASSVYGAQPQHF,TGTGCCAGCAGTGTTTATGGGGCACAGCCCCAGCATTTT
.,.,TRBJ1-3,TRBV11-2,CASSLGVSGYGNTIYF,TGTGCCAGCAGCTTAGGAGTATCGGGGTATGGAAACACCATATATTTT
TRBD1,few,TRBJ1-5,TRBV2,CASSDYGQGGQPQHF,TGTGCCAGCAGTGATTACGGACAGGGTGGACAGCCCCAGCATTTT
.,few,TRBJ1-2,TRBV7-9,CASSLQTELYTF,TGTGCCAGCAGCTTACAAACCGAACTCTACACCTTC
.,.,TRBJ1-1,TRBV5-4,CASSLAGQGNTEAFF,TGTGCCAGCAGCTTGGCCGGGCAGGGTAACACTGAAGCTTTCTTT
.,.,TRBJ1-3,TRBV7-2,CASSLFAGNTIYF,TGTGCCAGCAGCTTGTTCGCTGGAAACACCATATATTTT
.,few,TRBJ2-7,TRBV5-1,CASSPVGGSRSYEQYF,TGCGCCAGCAGCCCGGTAGGGGGGAGTAGGTCCTACGAGCAGTACTTC
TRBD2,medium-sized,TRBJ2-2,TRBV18,CASSPLSSGKYTGELFF,TGTGCCAGCTCACCTTTGAGTAGCGGGAAATACACCGGGGAGCTGTTTTTT
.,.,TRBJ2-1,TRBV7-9,CASSLALGSSRKGNEQFF,TGTGCCAGCAGCTTAGCCCTTGGGTCTAGTCGGAAGGGCAATGAGCAGTTCTTC
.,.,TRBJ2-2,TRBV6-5,CASSRGTGELFF,TGTGCCAGCTCGAGGGGGACTGGGGAGCTGTTTTTT
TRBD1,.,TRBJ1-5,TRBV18,CASSPDRNQPQHF,TGTGCCAGCTCACCGGACAGGAATCAGCCCCAGCATTTT
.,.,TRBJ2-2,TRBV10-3,CAISDPIKQGSNTGELFF,TGTGCCATCAGTGACCCTATCAAACAGGGTAGTAACACCGGGGAGCTGTTTTTT
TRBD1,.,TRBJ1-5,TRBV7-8,CASSLGGEGAQPQHF,TGTGCCAGCAGCTTAGGGGGGGAGGGGGCTCAGCCCCAGCATTTT
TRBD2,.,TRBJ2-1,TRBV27,CASSLWPAGGPDNEQFF,TGTGCCAGCAGTTTATGGCCTGCGGGAGGGCCTGACAATGAGCAGTTCTTC
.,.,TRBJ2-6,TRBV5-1,CASSFYLTRIKTSGANVLTF,TGCGCCAGCAGCTTCTACCTGACCAGAATTAAAACCTCTGGGGCCAACGTCCTGACTTTC
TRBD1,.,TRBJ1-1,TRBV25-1,CASGGQINTEAFF,TGTGCCAGCGGGGGACAGATCAACACTGAAGCTTTCTTT
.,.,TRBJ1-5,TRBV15,CATSRDAKNQPQHF,TGTGCCACCAGCAGAGATGCGAAGAATCAGCCCCAGCATTTT
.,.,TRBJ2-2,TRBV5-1,CASSTTGSNTGELFF,TGCGCCAGCAGCACGACAGGATCGAACACCGGGGAGCTGTTTTTT
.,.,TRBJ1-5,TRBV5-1,CASSLDRLNQPQHF,TGCGCCAGCAGCTTGGACCGCCTAAATCAGCCCCAGCATTTT
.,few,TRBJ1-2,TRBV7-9,CASSQPAGNYGYTF,TGTGCCAGCAGCCAGCCCGCGGGTAACTATGGCTACACCTTC
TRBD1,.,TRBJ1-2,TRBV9,CASSVTDRYYGYTF,TGTGCCAGCAGCGTTACGGACAGGTACTATGGCTACACCTTC
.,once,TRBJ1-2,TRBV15,CATSRDRSYGYTF,TGTGCCACCAGCAGAGACAGGTCTTATGGCTACACCTTC
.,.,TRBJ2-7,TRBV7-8,CASSLGGSSSYEQYF,TGTGCCAGCAGCTTAGGTGGATCGAGCTCCTACGAGCAGTACTTC
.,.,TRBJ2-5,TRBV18,CASSPPVPTSQETQYF,TGTGCCAGCTCACCCCCCGTTCCGACATCCCAAGAGACCCAGTACTTC
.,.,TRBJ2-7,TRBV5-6,CASSLARGLVYEQYF,TGTGCCAGCAGCTTGGCTAGGGGATTAGTCTACGAGCAGTACTTC
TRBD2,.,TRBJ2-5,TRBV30,CAWSVLAGVWETQYF,TGTGCCTGGAGTGTGCTAGCGGGAGTCTGGGAGACCCAGTACTTC
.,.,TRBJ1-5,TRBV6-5,CASSSVSQFSNQPQHF,TGTGCCAGCAGTTCCGTTTCCCAGTTTAGCAATCAGCCCCAGCATTTT
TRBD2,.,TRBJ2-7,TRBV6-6,CASSYTSGRESYEQYF,TGTGCCAGCAGTTACACTAGCGGGAGGGAATCCTACGAGCAGTACTTC
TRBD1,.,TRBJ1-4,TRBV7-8,CASSSFQGGGEKLFF,TGTGCCAGCAGCTCCTTCCAGGGGGGTGGTGAAAAACTGTTTTTT
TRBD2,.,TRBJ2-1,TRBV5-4,CASSPPTTSGRNEQFF,TGTGCCAGCAGCCCCCCGACGACTAGCGGGCGCAATGAGCAGTTCTTC
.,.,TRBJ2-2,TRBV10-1,CASSEFSGYTGELFF,TGCGCCAGCAGTGAGTTTAGCGGATACACCGGGGAGCTGTTTTTT
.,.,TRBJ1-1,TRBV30,CAWSGQVNTEAFF,TGTGCCTGGAGTGGTCAGGTGAACACTGAAGCTTTCTTT
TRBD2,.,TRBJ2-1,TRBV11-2,CASSFSTSGGYNEQFF,TGTGCCAGCAGCTTCTCTACTAGCGGGGGATACAATGAGCAGTTCTTC
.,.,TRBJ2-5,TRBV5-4,CASSARHPGRSETQYF,TGTGCCAGCAGCGCTCGACACCCGGGAAGGTCTGAGACCCAGTACTTC
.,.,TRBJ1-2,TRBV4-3,CASSQVLIINYGYTF,TGCGCCAGCAGCCAAGTGCTCATCATTAACTATGGCTACACCTTC
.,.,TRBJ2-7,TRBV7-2,CASSLVYEQYF,TGTGCCAGCAGCTTGGTCTACGAGCAGTACTTC
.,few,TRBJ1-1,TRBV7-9,CASSFETAKAFF,TGTGCCAGCAGCTTTGAGACAGCGAAAGCTTTCTTT
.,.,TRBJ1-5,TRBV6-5,CASSYSGSFEPQHF,TGTGCCAGCAGTTACTCAGGGAGTTTTGAGCCCCAGCATTTT
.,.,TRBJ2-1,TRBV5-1,CASSLDGRGYNEQFF,TGCGCCAGCAGCTTGGACGGGAGAGGCTACAATGAGCAGTTCTTC
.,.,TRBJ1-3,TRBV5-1,CASRGSSGNTIYF,TGCGCCAGCAGGGGAAGCTCTGGAAACACCATATATTTT
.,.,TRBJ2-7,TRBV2,CASSEGFYEQYF,TGTGCCAGCAGTGAGGGTTTCTACGAGCAGTACTTC
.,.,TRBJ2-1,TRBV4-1,CASSQALFRVSSYNEQFF,TGCGCCAGCAGCCAAGCACTTTTCCGGGTGAGCTCCTACAATGAGCAGTTCTTC
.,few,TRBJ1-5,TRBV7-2,CASTRDLDQPQHF,TGTGCCAGCACCCGGGACTTAGATCAGCCCCAGCATTTT
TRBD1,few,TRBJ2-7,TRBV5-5,CASSGLTGGYEQYF,TGTGCCAGCAGCGGGCTGACAGGGGGCTACGAGCAGTACTTC
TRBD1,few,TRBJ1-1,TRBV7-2,CASSVQGASEAFF,TGTGCCAGCAGCGTTCAGGGGGCGAGTGAAGCTTTCTTT
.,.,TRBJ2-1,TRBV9,CASSRGPRSAYSYNEQFF,TGTGCCAGCAGCCGTGGCCCCAGGAGTGCCTACTCCTACAATGAGCAGTTCTTC
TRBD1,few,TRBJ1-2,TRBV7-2,CASSPPWDRDGYTF,TGTGCCAGCAGCCCCCCCTGGGACAGGGATGGCTACACCTTC
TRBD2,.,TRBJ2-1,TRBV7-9,CASSPPPRLAVYNEQFF,TGTGCCAGCAGCCCTCCCCCTCGACTAGCGGTTTACAATGAGCAGTTCTTC
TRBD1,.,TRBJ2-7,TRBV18,CASSPGDRGGSYEQYF,TGTGCCAGCTCACCCGGGGACAGGGGCGGGTCCTACGAGCAGTACTTC
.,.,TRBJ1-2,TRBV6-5,CASSRDTFNYGYTF,TGTGCCAGCAGCCGGGACACTTTTAACTATGGCTACACCTTC
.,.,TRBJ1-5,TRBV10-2,CASSEGARQPQHF,TGCGCCAGCAGTGAGGGGGCTAGGCAGCCCCAGCATTTT
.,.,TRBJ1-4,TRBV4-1,CASSQVTGETNEKLFF,TGTGCCAGCAGCCAAGTAACAGGAGAAACTAATGAAAAACTGTTTTTT
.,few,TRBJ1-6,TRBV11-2,CASSLLQGSYSPLHF,TGTGCCAGCAGCTTATTGCAGGGGTCTTATTCACCCCTCCACTTT
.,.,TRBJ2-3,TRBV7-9,CASNRALSTDTQYF,TGTGCCAGCAACAGGGCCCTTAGCACAGATACGCAGTATTTT